Listed below are T cell receptor beta chains from one sample, sequenced in a study of T cell responses to AZD1222 COVID-19 vaccine. Sequenced by immunoSEQ multiplex PCR; TCRdb stores in-frame clones only, minus some. The table includes about 57,000 clones, about 90% detected once. The material sequenced was peripheral blood, taken on day 0 of AZD1222 vaccination. These receptor sequences come from an adult in good health. Both conserved end residues are part of each CDR3. The D gene is left open where the match is weak. Expanded clones get a size class; other rows say once, few or many, or leave the size out.

CDR3 DNA	CDR3 protein	J gene	V gene	clone size	D gene
TGTGCCAGCAGCGTAGGTCCCAACAATGAGCAGTTCTTC	CASSVGPNNEQFF	TRBJ2-1	TRBV9	-	-
TGTGCCAGCAGCGTTCTCACACCTACAGGGGGGAGTGGCACAGATACGCAGTATTTT	CASSVLTPTGGSGTDTQYF	TRBJ2-3	TRBV9	-	TRBD1
TGTGCCAGCAGCCAAAGGGTGGATGGAGAGCAGTTCTTC	CASSQRVDGEQFF	TRBJ2-1	TRBV3-1/TRBV3-2	-	-
TGTGCCAGCACCATCCAGGGACAGGCAATAGAGACCCAGTACTTC	CASTIQGQAIETQYF	TRBJ2-5	TRBV7-2	few	TRBD1
TGTGCCAGCAGTTTATCGATGGGGGGAGAGACCCAGTACTTC	CASSLSMGGETQYF	TRBJ2-5	TRBV27	-	-
TGTGCCAGCAGCCCTCAATCACAAGCGGGAGAGGGCACAGATACGCAGTATTTT	CASSPQSQAGEGTDTQYF	TRBJ2-3	TRBV4-2	few	TRBD2
TGTGCCATCCCAGGCCTGGGGGACTATGGCTACACCTTC	CAIPGLGDYGYTF	TRBJ1-2	TRBV28	few	-
TGTGCCAGCAGCTTAGGGGGCGCGAACACTGAAGCTTTCTTT	CASSLGGANTEAFF	TRBJ1-1	TRBV7-2	few	-
TGTGCCAGCAGCTTATTAAGCGGGGGAGATACGCAGTATTTT	CASSLLSGGDTQYF	TRBJ2-3	TRBV11-3	-	TRBD2
TGTGCCAGCAGTTCACAGGGCATGAACACTGAAGCTTTCTTT	CASSSQGMNTEAFF	TRBJ1-1	TRBV2	-	-
TGCGCCAGCAGCATAAAGACCGGGACAGGGGGCCACTACAATGAGCAGTTCTTC	CASSIKTGTGGHYNEQFF	TRBJ2-1	TRBV5-1	once	TRBD1
TGTGCCAGCAGTGGGGCTAGCGGGAGGATTCCCCGAGACGACAATGAGCAGTTCTTC	CASSGASGRIPRDDNEQFF	TRBJ2-1	TRBV6-1	-	TRBD2
TGTGCCAGCAGTTTATCCCCCCTGGACAGGGAGGAAAAACTGTTTTTT	CASSLSPLDREEKLFF	TRBJ1-4	TRBV28	-	TRBD1